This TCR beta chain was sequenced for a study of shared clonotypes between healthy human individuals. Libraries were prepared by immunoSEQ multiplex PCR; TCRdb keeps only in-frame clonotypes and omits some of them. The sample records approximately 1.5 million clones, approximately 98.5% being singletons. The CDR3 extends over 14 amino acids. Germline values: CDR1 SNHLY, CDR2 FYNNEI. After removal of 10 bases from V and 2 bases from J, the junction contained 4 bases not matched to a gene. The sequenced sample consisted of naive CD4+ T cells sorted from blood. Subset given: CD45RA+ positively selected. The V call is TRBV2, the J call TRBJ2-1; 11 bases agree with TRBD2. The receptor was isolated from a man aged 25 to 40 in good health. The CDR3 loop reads CATHSGRAYNEQFF. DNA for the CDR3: TGTGCCACCCATAGCGGGAGGGCCTACAATGAGCAGTTCTTC.